These 19 T cell receptor beta chains came from one sample sequenced in a study of blood T cell repertoires in COVID-19. Sequencing was performed with immunoSEQ multiplex PCR; in TCRdb, only in-frame clones are kept and a portion is missing. The table has a few hundred thousand clones, around nine tenths seen once; the top ten hold over 0.9%. Material for sequencing was PBMCs or T cells enriched from blood (not recorded which). Source of these receptors: a woman aged 25 to 45 who had been exposed to COVID-19.

The chain recombines TRBV5-1 with TRBJ2-7; TRBD2 is a possible D gene (5 bases). Deletions cut 3 bases from V and 4 bases from J, with 17 bases between. The germline V gene encodes CDR1 SGHRS and CDR2 YFSETQ. The CDR3 is made up of 15 amino acids. This CDR3 is CASSSEANPGYEQYF. The CDR3 DNA follows: TGCGCCAGCAGCTCGGAAGCTAACCCGGGGTACGAGCAGTACTTC.

CDR3 sequence reads: CASSLVPKTGVTDTQYF. Written as DNA, the CDR3 is TGTGCCAGCAGCTTAGTCCCTAAGACTGGTGTCACAGATACGCAGTATTTT. The chain joins TRBV11-2 to TRBJ2-3; D not certain. CDR1 SGHAT and CDR2 FQNNGV come from the germline V gene. The ends were cut back, 1 base at V and 2 bases at J, with 16 bases in the middle. There are 17 residues in the CDR3.

The V and J genes are TRBV5-4 and TRBJ1-1, with D maybe TRBD1 (5 bases). CDR3 size: 14 residues. Germline lookup yields CDR1 SGHNT and CDR2 YYREEE (reference sequence). Trimming removed 1 base at V and 6 bases at J, with 13 bases between. The CDR3 protein is CASSLQGFQSEAFF. The CDR3 DNA reads as TGTGCCAGCAGCTTGCAGGGCTTTCAATCTGAAGCTTTCTTT.

The chain links TRBV12-3 or TRBV12-4 to TRBJ1-2; TRBD1 aligns across 9 bases. The V gene end was trimmed by 1 base and the J gene end by 7 bases; junction bases not matched to a gene: 1. The CDR3 sequence is 13 residues long. The CDR3 loop reads CASSLGTGVGYTF. The CDR3 nucleotides are TGTGCCAGCAGTTTAGGGACAGGGGTTGGCTACACCTTC.

The chain employs TRBV14 and TRBJ2-7; TRBD1 matches at 7 bases. Germline V gene lookup returns CDR1 SGHDN and CDR2 FVKESK. This CDR3 spans 15 amino acids. J was trimmed by 2 bases and V by 4 bases; bases with no gene match: 8. The DNA of the CDR3 is TGTGCCAGCAGCCGAGAAAGGGGGCCGACCTACGAGCAGTACTTC. Residues: CASSRERGPTYEQYF. Full variable domain (outside the CDR3, taken from reference TRBV14 and TRBJ2-7): EAGVTQFPSHSVIEKGQTVTLRCDPISGHDNLYWYRRVMGKEIKFLLHFVKESKQDESGMPNNRFLAERTGGTYSTLKVQPAELEDSGVYFCASSRERGPTYEQYFGPGTRLTVT.

The rearrangement joins TRBV10-3 to TRBJ1-1, with 10 bases fitting TRBD1. The CDR3 has 14 residues. V lost 10 bases to trimming and J lost 0 bases; unmatched junction nucleotides: 5. Germline assignment: CDR1 ENHRY and CDR2 SYGVKD. This CDR3 reads CATVTGGLNTEAFF. CDR3 sequence (DNA): TGTGCCACCGTGACAGGGGGCTTGAACACTGAAGCTTTCTTT.

CDR3 nucleotide sequence: TGTGCCAGCAGTGCAGCAGAGGGACAGGGGGACACTGAAGCTTTCTTT. Encoded protein: CASSAAEGQGDTEAFF. The V call is TRBV6-1, the J call TRBJ1-1; 11 nucleotides match TRBD1. Germline values: CDR1 MNHNS, CDR2 SASEGT. CDR3 length: 16 amino acids. The V gene end was trimmed by 4 bases and the J gene end by 3 bases; junction bases not matched to a gene: 7.

The rearrangement uses TRBV28 and TRBJ2-7; TRBD2 agrees at 8 bases. CDR3 length equals 15 residues. The germline V gene has CDR1 MDHEN and CDR2 SYDVKM. The junction had 8 bases not matched to a gene; V was cut back by 6 bases and J by 1 base. For the CDR3, the DNA is TGTGCCAGCAGGGGAGCGGGAGAAGGTTCCTACGAGCAGTACTTC. Protein product: CASRGAGEGSYEQYF.

The chain is built from TRBV15 and TRBJ1-1; possibly TRBD1 for D (6 bases). V shed 6 bases and J shed 3 bases, with 14 bases lying between them. Germline V lookup: CDR1 LNHNV, CDR2 YYDKDF (reference sequence). The CDR3 extends over 14 amino acids. The CDR3 nucleotides are TGTGCCACCAGAAACAGGGATTGGGACACTGAAGCTTTCTTT. Protein: CATRNRDWDTEAFF.

The table lists this clone with a count of one. J is TRBJ2-7 and V is TRBV18, with D perhaps matching TRBD1 (6 bases). V lost 8 bases to trimming and J lost 0 bases, with 14 bases between them. CDR1 is KGHSH, CDR2 LQKENI, per germline. This CDR3 spans 14 amino acids. The CDR3 sequence is CASNRQESSYEQYF. The CDR3 coding sequence is TGTGCCAGCAACCGACAGGAATCCTCCTACGAGCAGTACTTC.

This rearrangement joins TRBV28 to TRBJ1-5; TRBD1 aligns across 9 bases. This CDR3 comprises 15 residues. Germline V gives CDR1 MDHEN, CDR2 SYDVKM. V was pared by 5 bases and J by 4 bases, with 6 bases of the junction left unmatched. This CDR3 is CASSTSGQGNQPQHF. CDR3 DNA sequence: TGTGCCAGCAGTACCTCGGGACAGGGAAATCAGCCCCAGCATTTT.

The chain couples TRBV28 to TRBJ1-1; TRBD1 aligns across 8 bases. CDR3 length: 16 residues. V was clipped by 2 bases and J by 2 bases; unmatched bases: 7. Germline loops: CDR1 MDHEN, CDR2 SYDVKM. The CDR3 sequence: CASSLPGQGLNTEAFF. The CDR3 DNA reads TGTGCCAGCAGTTTACCCGGACAGGGACTCAACACTGAAGCTTTCTTT. Drawing the rest from reference TRBV28 and TRBJ1-1, the complete variable domain is DVKVTQSSRYLVKRTGEKVFLECVQDMDHENMFWYRQDPGLGLRLIYFSYDVKMKEKGDIPEGYSVSREKKERFSLILESASTNQTSMYLCASSLPGQGLNTEAFFGQGTRLTVV.

The CDR3 DNA is TGTGCCAGCAGTCCCGTCGACGGTGAGGCCGAGACCCAGTACTTC. Its translation is CASSPVDGEAETQYF. This chain joins TRBV28 and TRBJ2-5, with D unclear. Trimming shortened V by 5 bases and J by 5 bases, and 18 bases separated the two germline ends. This CDR3 has 15 residues. Looked up from germline, CDR1 is MDHEN and CDR2 is SYDVKM.

This sequence joins TRBV7-6 and TRBJ1-6; 10 nucleotides match TRBD1. Germline CDR1 SGHVS, CDR2 FNYEAQ. Losses at the gene ends were 1 base for V and 9 bases for J; bases not matched to a gene: 9. The CDR3 contains 17 residues. Written as DNA, the CDR3 is TGTGCCAGCAGCTTAGAGGGCGGGACAGGGGTTGCTTCACCCCTCCACTTT. Residues: CASSLEGGTGVASPLHF. The entire variable domain, with the rest obtained from reference TRBV7-6 and TRBJ1-6, is as follows: GAGVSQSPRYKVTKRGQDVALRCDPISGHVSLYWYRQALGQGPEFLTYFNYEAQQDKSGLPNDRFSAERPEGSISTLTIQRTEQRDSAMYRCASSLEGGTGVASPLHFGNGTRLTVT.

The chain uses TRBV7-9 and TRBJ2-3, with TRBD2 matching 9 bases. The J segment lost 2 bases and the V segment lost 6 bases, leaving 12 bases of the junction unmatched. In germline, CDR1 is SEHNR, CDR2 FQNEAQ (reference sequence). CDR3 size: 17 residues. The CDR3 region has the DNA TGTGCCAGCAGACCCGCCCCGACTAGCGGCACCACAGATACGCAGTATTTT. Translating it yields CASRPAPTSGTTDTQYF.

This chain joins TRBV30 and TRBJ1-2; TRBD1 matches at 8 bases. V shed 2 bases, J shed 8 bases, and the junction held 13 bases outside the gene matches. Germline V gene lookup returns CDR1 GTSNPN and CDR2 SVGIG (reference sequence). The CDR3 is made up of 15 amino acids. The CDR3 region is CAWSIGTGPASGYTF. CDR3 sequence (DNA): TGTGCCTGGAGTATTGGGACAGGACCCGCGTCAGGCTACACCTTC.

This sequence joins TRBV5-4 and TRBJ2-1, with 11 bases that match TRBD2. V was clipped by 4 bases and J by 4 bases; unmatched bases: 4. Germline V gene data show CDR1 as SGHNT and CDR2 as YYREEE (reference sequence). This CDR3 spans 15 amino acids. In DNA form, the CDR3 reads TGTGCCAGCAGCCGGACTAGCGGGTCATACAATGAGCAGTTCTTC. Protein: CASSRTSGSYNEQFF.

The V and J genes are TRBV16 and TRBJ1-2; D gene unclear. The V end lost 1 base, the J end lost 2 bases, and 14 bases lay between the germline ends. Looked up from germline, CDR1 is KGHSY and CDR2 is FQNENV. The CDR3 has 16 residues. The CDR3 coding sequence is TGTGCCAGCAGCCAATTTCGGGAAAGGACCAACTATGGCTACACCTTC. The encoded protein is CASSQFRERTNYGYTF.

The chain uses TRBV7-8 and TRBJ1-6, with TRBD1 matching 9 bases. The CDR3 totals 14 residues. Germline CDR1 and CDR2: SGHVS and FQNEAQ. The V gene end was trimmed by 5 bases and the J gene end by 12 bases; junction bases not matched to a gene: 8. The CDR3: CASSTRTGEGPLHF. The CDR3 DNA reads as TGTGCCAGCAGCACGCGGACAGGGGAGGGACCCCTCCACTTT.